The clone carrying this TCR beta chain was counted between two and nine times. Its target is not known. The data are from a study of blood T cells in healthy people across ages. General study points: Estimates drawn from one million T cells were deemed to understate diversity.

Every donor contributed about 10 milliliters of peripheral blood by blood draw. Primers used in a second PCR of about 6 to 11 cycles were a sample-barcoded 5' primer and a J-beta primer mix. With 12 random nucleotides, a template-switch adaptor tagged each individual cDNA molecule. TCRdb fed the 5' RACE reads into MiXCR, producing one record per CDR3 protein. The sample comprises about 720,000 distinct CDR3 sequences, 22% of which are singletons, and about 20% rests with the top ten. V was trimmed by 5 bases and J by 2 bases, leaving 15 bases between them. Germline CDR1 is SGHAT and CDR2 is FQNNGV. This CDR3 comprises 15 residues.

The TCR comes from a man between 70 and 80 years old in good health. The sequencing sample was made of blood. This chain connects TRBV11-2 to TRBJ2-5, with D possibly TRBD1 on 5 matching bases. CDR3 bases: TGTGCCAGCAGCCAATTGGGGCACCCTCAAGAGACCCAGTACTTC. This encodes CASSQLGHPQETQYF.